The 8 T cell receptor beta chains below were found in one sample sequenced in a study of cytomegalovirus exposure and HLA in healthy donors (dated by TCRdb to about 2017). The method was the immunoSEQ multiplex PCR assay. For the multiplex PCR, a mixture combining 60 forward primers for TCR Vbeta segments and 13 reverse primers for TCR Jbeta segments was used. This is the immuneACCESS table as TCRdb keeps it, with only in-frame sequences that have V and J called. A part of the clones is gone; compared with another copy, unresolved V genes explain less than half, and the rest is unexplained. This sample's clone table shows more than 45,000 clones. More than 10% of the sample is taken by the ten largest. Material: PBMCs. Receptors were obtained from a woman under 40 in good health and CMV-seropositive.

Frequency places this clone as medium-sized. The chain recombines TRBV10-3 with TRBJ2-1; 8 bases line up with TRBD2. The CDR3 loop spans 15 amino acids. The V and J ends lost 10 bases and 8 bases, in that order; junction bases with no gene match: 16. CDR1 is ENHRY and CDR2 is SYGVKD in the germline V gene. The CDR3 DNA follows: TGTGCCAGCGGAGGTCGAGCGGGAGAAACCCATGAGCAGTTCTTC. Residues: CASGGRAGETHEQFF.

The CDR3 reads CASSPPGLASDTQYF. The CDR3 coding sequence is TGTGCCAGCAGCCCTCCGGGACTAGCATCAGATACGCAGTATTTT. V is TRBV7-9 and J is TRBJ2-3; 9 bases map to TRBD2. V gave up 5 bases and J gave up 4 bases; unmatched junction bases: 7. Germline V gene data show CDR1 as SEHNR and CDR2 as FQNEAQ (reference sequence). The CDR3 runs to 15 residues.

V and J are TRBV7-9 and TRBJ2-1; TRBD2 matches 13 bases. This CDR3 is 16 amino acids long. CDR1 is SEHNR and CDR2 is FQNEAQ in the germline V gene (reference sequence). V gave up 1 base and J gave up 6 bases; unmatched junction bases: 3. CDR3 bases: TGTGCCAGCAGCTTAGGATGGACTAGCGGGAGCAATGAGCAGTTCTTC. It codes for CASSLGWTSGSNEQFF.

The chain combines TRBV2 with TRBJ2-7; D is possibly TRBD2 (5 bases). This CDR3 region has 12 residues. V lost 8 bases and J 3 bases, leaving 11 bases between the germline ends. Germline V lookup: CDR1 SNHLY, CDR2 FYNNEI. The CDR3 spells CASLRGSYEQYF. Here the CDR3 DNA reads TGTGCCAGCCTTAGAGGGAGCTACGAGCAGTACTTC.

This rearrangement joins TRBV5-1 to TRBJ1-2; a possible D gene is TRBD1 (5 bases). Between the trimmed V and J ends, which lost 2 bases and 6 bases, there was a span of 14 bases. CDR3 length: 14 amino acids. Per the germline V gene, CDR1 is SGHRS and CDR2 is YFSETQ. CDR3 sequence reads: CASSFSRIGDGYTF. In DNA, the CDR3 is TGCGCCAGCAGCTTCTCTCGGATAGGGGATGGCTACACCTTC.

This chain links TRBV6-5 with TRBJ1-2; D perhaps matches TRBD1 (5 bases). The CDR3 sequence is 13 residues long. Germline V gene lookup returns CDR1 MNHEY and CDR2 SVGAGI. V lost 6 bases, J lost 5 bases, and 13 bases lay in between. The CDR3 here is CASRATGHYGYTF. CDR3 bases: TGTGCCAGCAGGGCGACCGGACATTATGGCTACACCTTC.

The gene calls are TRBV6-5 and TRBJ2-2; D is possibly TRBD2 (7 bases). V lost 8 bases and J lost 5, with 15 bases in between. The length of the CDR3 is 14 residues. Germline lookup yields CDR1 MNHEY and CDR2 SVGAGI. CDR3 sequence reads: CASARGGGTGELFF. For the CDR3, the DNA is TGTGCCAGCGCCCGAGGGGGAGGGACCGGGGAGCTGTTTTTT.

This rearrangement joins TRBV6-1 to TRBJ1-1; TRBD1 matches 8 bases. The CDR3 has 13 amino acids. V gave up 2 bases and J gave up 7 bases; unmatched junction bases: 3. The germline V gene has CDR1 MNHNS and CDR2 SASEGT. DNA of the CDR3: TGTGCCAGCAGTGAACGGACAGGGAATGAAGCTTTCTTT. Amino acid sequence: CASSERTGNEAFF.